The 29 T cell receptor beta chains below come from one sample, sequenced in a study of T cells in Graves' hyperthyroidism and ophthalmopathy. TCR beta CDR3 regions were amplified from RNA transcripts. First-round RT-PCR targeting the TCR CDR3 was performed with the HTBI primer set. From the multiplex PCR reads, TCRdb called clonotypes with MiXCR, one entry per CDR3 protein. The table includes some 400,000 distinct CDR3 sequences, approximately 20% detected once. The sequencing input was blood. The receptor set was obtained from a woman under 30 with Graves' hyperthyroidism.

This clonotype occurred many times. The chain employs TRBV6-1 and TRBJ2-7; 7 bases are shared with TRBD1. Per the germline V gene, CDR1 is MNHNS and CDR2 is SASEGT. The CDR3 is made up of 15 amino acids. Trimming removed 6 bases from V and 0 bases from J; junction bases left unmatched: 8. The CDR3 loop reads CASRGGPISSYEQYF. For the CDR3, the DNA is TGTGCCAGCAGAGGGGGCCCAATAAGCTCCTACGAGCAGTACTTC.

This clonotype was detected many times. CDR3 nucleotides: TGTGCCAGCAGTGCGGGTATGCCGGGAGAGACCCAGTACTTC. Its protein product is CASSAGMPGETQYF. The V gene is TRBV6-1, the J gene TRBJ2-5; D is unresolved. V was trimmed by 4 bases and J by 4 bases, leaving 13 bases between them. Germline V gene lookup returns CDR1 MNHNS and CDR2 SASEGT. This CDR3 contains 14 residues.

This clonotype came up many times. V usage is TRBV6-5 and J usage is TRBJ2-5; 12 bases are a match to TRBD2. With 2 bases clipped from V and 3 bases from J, the junction kept 1 base outside the gene matches. The CDR3 is made up of 15 amino acids. Looked up from germline, CDR1 is MNHEY and CDR2 is SVGAGI. The chain's CDR3 is CASSYRLAGEETQYF. In DNA, the CDR3 is TGTGCCAGCAGTTACAGACTAGCGGGGGAAGAGACCCAGTACTTC.

Many counts were recorded for this clonotype. The V and J genes are TRBV15 and TRBJ2-7, with a possible D match to TRBD1 (5 bases). The CDR3 spans 13 residues. The germline V gene encodes CDR1 LNHNV and CDR2 YYDKDF (reference sequence). V lost 3 bases and J 3 bases, leaving 9 bases between the germline ends. CDR3 DNA sequence: TGTGCCACCAGCAGGGACACCAACTACGAGCAGTACTTC. Translated, it gives CATSRDTNYEQYF.

With regard to this clonotype: A read error may be the cause here, since a much bigger clone is one base away. The rearrangement uses TRBV12-5 and TRBJ1-2; D unclear. Germline V gives CDR1 LGHNT, CDR2 FRNRAP. The length of the CDR3 is 12 residues. The DNA of the CDR3 is TGTGCTAGTGGTCAGCTTGGGTATGGCCACACCTTC. This translates into CASGQLGYGHTF.

The chain joins TRBV11-2 to TRBJ2-2; tentatively, D is TRBD1 (6 bases). The V gene's germline CDR1 is SGHAT and CDR2 FQNNGV. The CDR3 length is 16 residues. Trimming took 0 bases from V and 3 from J, leaving 11 bases between them. The CDR3: CASSLEWGLDTGELFF. The CDR3 DNA reads TGTGCCAGCAGCTTAGAGTGGGGGCTGGACACCGGGGAGCTGTTTTTT.

This clonotype showed up many times. CDR3 in amino acids: CASSLNLESNAFF. CDR3 coding DNA: TGTGCCAGCAGCTTAAACCTTGAGAGTAACGCTTTCTTT. The genes are TRBV11-2 and TRBJ1-1; D remains ambiguous. The V gene lost 2 bases and the J gene lost 11 bases, with 15 bases spanning the gap. The CDR3 is 13 amino acids. Per germline, CDR1 SGHAT and CDR2 FQNNGV.

This clonotype was counted many times. The V call is TRBV12-3 or TRBV12-4, the J call TRBJ1-5, with unresolved D. Trimming left V 5 bases short and J 2 bases short, with 13 bases between. The CDR3 covers 15 residues. CDR3 in DNA: TGTGCCAGCAGTAAGGACCCGGCGGGCAATCAGCCCCAGCATTTT. This sequence encodes CASSKDPAGNQPQHF.

In its sample, this clonotype was seen many times. The chain links TRBV13 to TRBJ2-7; the D is unclear. Trimming removed 5 bases at V and 5 bases at J, with 13 bases between. CDR1 is PRHDT and CDR2 is FYEKMQ in the germline V gene (reference sequence). This CDR3 is 13 amino acids long. Here the CDR3 reads CASSPGPLDEQYF. Here the CDR3 DNA reads TGTGCCAGCAGCCCTGGCCCCCTGGACGAGCAGTACTTC.

This clonotype was observed at least ten times. V is TRBV6-2 or TRBV6-3 and J is TRBJ2-7; perhaps D is TRBD1 or TRBD2 (5 bases each). The CDR3 loop spans 14 amino acids. Germline CDR1 is MNHEY and CDR2 is SVGEGT. Trimming stripped 6 bases from V and 5 bases from J, with 17 bases between. The CDR3 sequence is CASSHPPGADEQYF. In nucleotides, the CDR3 is TGTGCCAGCAGCCATCCTCCCGGGGCCGACGAGCAGTACTTC.

V gene TRBV4-2 combines with J gene TRBJ1-5; D perhaps matches TRBD1 (5 bases). The V gene lost 4 bases and the J gene lost 3 bases, with 10 bases spanning the gap. The CDR3 contains 14 residues. CDR1 and CDR2 (germline): LGHNA, YNFKEQ. CDR3 amino acids: CASSRDVYNQPQHF. The CDR3, as DNA: TGTGCCAGCAGCCGGGACGTCTACAATCAGCCCCAGCATTTT.

At least ten counts were recorded for this clonotype. This sequence joins TRBV6-1 and TRBJ1-5, with unresolved D. V was clipped by 8 bases and J by 1 base, with 9 bases between them. The CDR3 consists of 13 residues. CDR1 is MNHNS and CDR2 is SASEGT in the germline V gene. The CDR3 sequence: CASVDRSNQPQHF. CDR3 in DNA: TGTGCCAGCGTGGATCGAAGCAATCAGCCCCAGCATTTT.

This clonotype was counted ten times or more. The chain couples TRBV7-9 to TRBJ2-5; 12 bases agree with TRBD2. Germline assignment: CDR1 SEHNR and CDR2 FQNEAQ (reference sequence). The length of the CDR3 is 15 residues. Trimming at V came to 5 bases and at J to 6 bases, leaving 7 bases not matched to a gene. The CDR3 DNA sequence: TGTGCCAGCAGCCGCGGACTAGCGGGGAGAAAGACCCAGTACTTC. It translates to CASSRGLAGRKTQYF. Complete variable domain (other parts from reference TRBV7-9 and TRBJ2-5): DTGVSQNPRHKITKRGQNVTFRCDPISEHNRLYWYRQTLGQGPEFLTYFQNEAQLEKSRLLSDRFSAERPKGSFSTLEIQRTEQGDSAMYLCASSRGLAGRKTQYFGPGTRLLVL.

This clonotype showed up just a few times. The chain couples TRBV3-1 to TRBJ2-7; TRBD2 aligns across 8 bases. CDR1 and CDR2 from the germline V gene are LGHDT and YNNKEL (reference sequence). V was clipped by 5 bases and J by 6 bases; unmatched bases: 12. The CDR3 has 15 residues. CDR3 sequence (DNA): TGTGCCAGCAGCTTAGCCGGGACTAGAGGCCGCGAGCAGTACTTC. Its translation is CASSLAGTRGREQYF.

The V call is TRBV6-1, the J call TRBJ2-2; 9 nucleotides align to TRBD1. V shed 7 bases and J 3 bases; nucleotides not matched to a gene: 9. The CDR3 spans 16 residues. Germline V gene data show CDR1 as MNHNS and CDR2 as SASEGT. The DNA for the CDR3 is TGTGCCAGCACCTCATTAACAGGGGGCGACACCGGGGAGCTGTTTTTT. This encodes CASTSLTGGDTGELFF.

This clonotype was seen at least ten times. V is TRBV27 and J is TRBJ1-2; 9 bases align to TRBD1. Germline V gene data show CDR1 as MNHEY and CDR2 as SMNVEV (reference sequence). With 5 bases clipped from V and 2 bases from J, the junction kept 6 bases outside the gene matches. The CDR3 length is 15 residues. CDR3 sequence (DNA): TGTGCCAGCAGTCTCTCCGGGACAGGGAACTATGGCTACACCTTC. Encoded protein: CASSLSGTGNYGYTF.

Many counts were recorded for this clonotype. The genes are TRBV12-3 or TRBV12-4 and TRBJ2-5; no clear D. This CDR3 comprises 16 residues. The V end lost 0 bases, the J end lost 7 bases, and 18 bases lay between the germline ends. The CDR3 region is CASSLAASAVPGTQYF. The CDR3 bases are TGTGCCAGCAGTTTAGCCGCCTCCGCGGTGCCCGGGACCCAGTACTTC.

The V call is TRBV9, the J call TRBJ2-2; D remains unclear. CDR1 and CDR2 from the germline V gene are SGDLS and YYNGEE. Trimming removed 4 bases from V and 1 base from J, with 11 bases in between. This CDR3 spans 15 amino acids. CDR3 region: CASSQTWQNTGELFF. The CDR3 DNA reads as TGTGCCAGCAGCCAAACGTGGCAGAACACCGGGGAGCTGTTTTTT.

In its sample, this clonotype was seen many times. The chain employs TRBV2 and TRBJ1-1; weak D call: TRBD1 (6 bases). With 6 bases removed from V and 1 base from J, the gap between germline ends came to 30 bases. This CDR3 is 20 amino acids long. Germline CDR1 SNHLY, CDR2 FYNNEI. DNA of the CDR3: TGTGCCAGCAGGGATACAGGGAGGGGAGTTCGGCGGTGGAAGAACACTGAAGCTTTCTTT. It encodes CASRDTGRGVRRWKNTEAFF.

This clonotype was observed at least ten times. The chain joins TRBV5-1 to TRBJ1-1, with 10 positions matching TRBD1. Germline V gives CDR1 SGHRS, CDR2 YFSETQ. V trimming: 4 bases; J trimming: 2 bases; junction bases outside the gene matches: 8. This CDR3 is 16 amino acids long. In DNA, the CDR3 is TGCGCCAGCAGCCCTGACAGGGGGCGAATTAACACTGAAGCTTTCTTT. Amino acids: CASSPDRGRINTEAFF.

This chain uses TRBV20-1 with TRBJ2-7, with D unresolved. The V gene's germline CDR1 is DFQATT and CDR2 SNEGSKA (reference sequence). The CDR3 extends over 13 amino acids. V was shortened by 2 bases and J by 3 bases, with 11 bases between the two germline ends. The CDR3 DNA follows: TGCAGTGCTAGACAGCTCGGTGGCTACGAGCAGTACTTC. As protein: CSARQLGGYEQYF.

V gene TRBV6-2 or TRBV6-3 combines with J gene TRBJ2-5; 8 nucleotides match TRBD1. The CDR3 loop spans 16 amino acids. With V trimmed by 2 bases and J by 4 bases, 9 bases remained unmatched. Per the germline V gene, CDR1 is MNHEY and CDR2 is SVGEGT. The CDR3 sequence: CASSYPRQGIRETQYF. In nucleotides, the CDR3 is TGTGCCAGCAGTTACCCCCGACAGGGGATCCGAGAGACCCAGTACTTC.

J is TRBJ2-7 and V is TRBV6-2 or TRBV6-3; 10 nucleotides match TRBD2. CDR3 length equals 14 residues. V trimming: 7 bases; J trimming: 3 bases; junction bases outside the gene matches: 6. The germline gives CDR1 MNHEY, CDR2 SVGEGT. The CDR3 here is CASTPAGGLYEQYF. For the CDR3, the DNA is TGTGCCAGCACCCCAGCGGGGGGGCTCTACGAGCAGTACTTC.

Concerning this clonotype itself: A much more abundant neighbour one base away suggests this may be a read error. No conserved phenylalanine or tryptophan ends this CDR3, so it is likely a read error. This sequence joins TRBV14 and TRBJ1-1, with 10 bases aligning to TRBD1. J lost 5 bases, V lost 4 bases, and 7 bases had no gene match. From germline, CDR1 is SGHDN and CDR2 FVKESK. The CDR3 has 15 amino acids. The CDR3 region has the DNA TGTGCCAGCAGCCCTTTCGGGACAGGGGAAACTGAAGCTTTCCTT. As protein: CASSPFGTGETEAFL.

The sample holds many counts of this clonotype. V usage is TRBV5-1 and J usage is TRBJ2-7, with D possibly called TRBD1 or TRBD2 (5 bases each). V was cut by 0 bases and J by 2 bases, with 12 bases left in between. The CDR3 has 15 residues. Germline CDR1 SGHRS, CDR2 YFSETQ. The CDR3 loop reads CASSLAGTVTYEQYF. The CDR3 DNA is TGCGCCAGCAGCTTGGCCGGGACGGTTACCTACGAGCAGTACTTC.

This clonotype was seen more than once but under ten times. The chain is built from TRBV5-1 and TRBJ2-5; tentatively, D is TRBD2 (7 bases). The germline gives CDR1 SGHRS, CDR2 YFSETQ. The CDR3 consists of 16 residues. Trimming took off 6 bases at V and 5 bases at J, with 23 bases between the two ends. The CDR3 DNA reads TGCGCCAGCACCCCTTGGGGAGGGGGGGCCGCTGAGACCCAGTACTTC. Its translation: CASTPWGGGAAETQYF. The whole variable domain, filled in from reference TRBV5-1 and TRBJ2-5, reads KAGVTQTPRYLIKTRGQQVTLSCSPISGHRSVSWYQQTPGQGLQFLFEYFSETQRNKGNFPGRFSGRQFSNSRSEMNVSTLELGDSALYLCASTPWGGGAAETQYFGPGTRLLVL.

This clonotype was observed many times. The chain combines TRBV10-1 with TRBJ1-1; no clear D. This CDR3 is built from 13 residues. The germline CDR1 and CDR2 sequences are WNHNN and SYGVQD (reference sequence). The V end lost 2 bases, the J end lost 0 bases, and 4 bases lay between the germline ends. The CDR3 here is CASSETVNTEAFF. CDR3 bases: TGCGCCAGCAGTGAGACTGTGAACACTGAAGCTTTCTTT.

The chain links TRBV15 to TRBJ1-2; D may be TRBD1 (6 bases). The CDR3 has 16 residues. Germline V lookup: CDR1 LNHNV, CDR2 YYDKDF (reference sequence). V was pared by 3 bases and J by 8 bases, with 22 bases between. The DNA for the CDR3 is TGTGCCACCAGCAGGGACTCTACTGGCGGGGGGACAGGCTACACCTTC. Protein product: CATSRDSTGGGTGYTF.

The CDR3 sequence: CASRSTGDVTEAFF. CDR3 bases: TGTGCCAGCAGGTCCACAGGGGACGTCACTGAAGCTTTCTTT. The gene calls are TRBV5-4 and TRBJ1-1, with 7 bases matching TRBD1. V lost 5 bases, J lost 4 bases, and 8 bases stayed unmatched. The CDR3 extends over 14 amino acids. Germline CDR1 and CDR2: SGHNT and YYREEE (reference sequence). Full variable domain (outside the CDR3, taken from reference TRBV5-4 and TRBJ1-1): ETGVTQSPTHLIKTRGQQVTLRCSSQSGHNTVSWYQQALGQGPQFIFQYYREEENGRGNFPPRFSGLQFPNYSSELNVNALELDDSALYLCASRSTGDVTEAFFGQGTRLTVV.